Sequencing of this T cell receptor (beta chain) was carried out in a study of T-cell reconstitution after alpha-beta-depleted transplantation in children. Overall study findings and caveats: Several hundred expanded graft clones reportedly supplied alpha-beta T cells about two months after transplant. Newly generated T cells supplied most T-cell counts and diversity one year post-transplant. Surviving recipient T cells and intrathymic progenitors accounted for some patients' high TCRbeta diversity at day 60.

V gave up 3 bases and J gave up 1 base, with 19 bases separating them. Germline V gives CDR1 SGHRS, CDR2 YFSETQ. CDR3 length equals 17 residues. Unique molecular identifiers were incorporated into the prepared TCRbeta library. Using its own MiXCR run on the PCR reads, TCRdb lists one record per CDR3 protein. The sample records around 490,000 distinct CDR3 sequences, roughly 11% being singletons. Concerning this clonotype itself: Antigen specificity is unknown.

The sequenced sample was PBMCs, mostly from graft donor cells, obtained 180 days after TCRalphabeta/CD19-depleted stem cell transplant. The chain recombines TRBV5-1 with TRBJ2-5; possibly TRBD1 or TRBD2 for D (5 bases each). The receptor comes from a female patient between 2 and 15 years old who had a stem cell transplant for aplastic anemia, so the T cells may come from the graft donor. CDR3 in DNA: TGCGCCAGCAGCTGGGGGTTCGTGCGGGTGCTCCAAGAGACCCAGTACTTC. Translated: CASSWGFVRVLQETQYF. Looking up the rest from reference TRBV5-1 and TRBJ2-5 gives the full variable domain: KAGVTQTPRYLIKTRGQQVTLSCSPISGHRSVSWYQQTPGQGLQFLFEYFSETQRNKGNFPGRFSGRQFSNSRSEMNVSTLELGDSALYLCASSWGFVRVLQETQYFGPGTRLLVL.